These 23 T cell receptor beta chains were sequenced from one sample in a study of neurological immune-mediated disorders. TCRdb re-called the 5' RACE reads with MiXCR, one entry per CDR3 protein. In the table there are roughly 46,000 distinct CDR3 sequences, under 2% of which are singletons. What was sequenced was PBMCs. These receptors originate from a woman aged 40 to 49 with multiple sclerosis.

This clonotype was seen ten or more times. The chain uses TRBV29-1 and TRBJ2-7; D perhaps matches TRBD2 (5 bases). V dropped 0 bases and J dropped 2 bases, with 11 bases sitting between them. Germline lookup yields CDR1 SQVTM and CDR2 ANQGSEA. The CDR3 is 14 residues long. The CDR3 DNA reads TGCAGCGTTGAAGAGGAGGTTGGCCCCTACGAGCAGTACTTC. This sequence encodes CSVEEEVGPYEQYF.

This clonotype was observed many times. The V gene is TRBV18, the J gene TRBJ1-1; D unclear. The CDR3 consists of 15 residues. From germline, CDR1 is KGHSH and CDR2 LQKENI. Trimming pared 0 bases from V and 0 bases from J, leaving 8 bases between. In DNA, the CDR3 is TGTGCCAGCTCACCACCCAACACCATGAACACTGAAGCTTTCTTT. This gives the protein CASSPPNTMNTEAFF.

Many counts were recorded for this clonotype. This chain links TRBV5-1 with TRBJ2-2; 11 bases align to TRBD1. Germline loops: CDR1 SGHRS, CDR2 YFSETQ. V gave up 4 bases and J gave up 3 bases; unmatched junction bases: 2. This CDR3 spans 15 amino acids. The CDR3 nucleotides read TGCGCCAGCAGCGCGGGACAGGGGGACACCGGGGAGCTGTTTTTT. Amino acid sequence: CASSAGQGDTGELFF.

This clonotype was recorded at least ten times. The chain links TRBV5-1 to TRBJ2-3; D gene ambiguous. CDR3 length: 14 amino acids. V was shortened by 0 bases and J by 4 bases, with 9 bases between the two germline ends. Per germline, CDR1 SGHRS and CDR2 YFSETQ. The CDR3 reads CASSLVVEADTQYF. The DNA of the CDR3 is TGCGCCAGCAGCTTGGTCGTAGAGGCAGATACGCAGTATTTT.

This clonotype was counted at least ten times. The chain recombines TRBV3-1 with TRBJ2-5; D not certain. V lost 2 bases, J lost 4 bases, and 11 bases lay in between. CDR3 length equals 14 residues. Germline V lookup: CDR1 LGHDT, CDR2 YNNKEL (reference sequence). This CDR3 reads CASSQSGGPETQYF. The CDR3 DNA reads TGTGCCAGCAGCCAATCCGGTGGTCCAGAGACCCAGTACTTC.

The sample holds many counts of this clonotype. The J gene is TRBJ2-1, the V gene TRBV5-1; 7 positions agree with TRBD1. J lost 1 base, V lost 4 bases, and 5 bases had no gene match. The length of the CDR3 is 15 residues. The germline V gene has CDR1 SGHRS and CDR2 YFSETQ. This chain's CDR3 is CASSPGQESYNEQFF. The CDR3 nucleotides read TGCGCCAGCAGCCCCGGACAGGAATCCTACAATGAGCAGTTCTTC.

The table lists this clonotype with many counts. The genes are TRBV20-1 and TRBJ2-4; D perhaps matches TRBD1 (6 bases). Per germline, CDR1 DFQATT and CDR2 SNEGSKA (reference sequence). V lost 6 bases and J 0 bases, leaving 12 bases between the germline ends. The CDR3 extends over 14 amino acids. The CDR3 DNA sequence: TGCAGTGCCCAAATGGACAGAGCCAAAAACATTCAGTACTTC. It specifies CSAQMDRAKNIQYF.

This clonotype has ten or more counts. This sequence joins TRBV20-1 and TRBJ2-1; D may be TRBD1 (5 bases). CDR1 DFQATT and CDR2 SNEGSKA come from the germline V gene (reference sequence). There are 14 residues in the CDR3. Deletions cut 2 bases from V and 4 bases from J, with 12 bases between. The CDR3 DNA sequence: TGCAGTGCTAGACAGGGATCGGAGTACAATGAGCAGTTCTTC. This translates into CSARQGSEYNEQFF.

This clonotype was found many times. The chain combines TRBV20-1 with TRBJ2-4; 7 positions match TRBD1. V shed 4 bases, J shed 9 bases, and the junction held 9 bases outside the gene matches. The V gene's germline CDR1 is DFQATT and CDR2 SNEGSKA (reference sequence). This CDR3 is built from 13 residues. The DNA of the CDR3 is TGCAGTGCTACGTCCACAGGGGAAGGCATTCAGTACTTC. This codes for CSATSTGEGIQYF.

There are many counts of this clonotype. The rearrangement uses TRBV20-1 and TRBJ1-1; TRBD1 matches at 9 bases. Per the germline V gene, CDR1 is DFQATT and CDR2 is SNEGSKA (reference sequence). This CDR3 region has 12 residues. Trimming took 6 bases from V and 4 from J; bases not matched to a gene: 3. CDR3 residues: CSAPGQGTEAFF. DNA of the CDR3: TGCAGTGCCCCGGGACAGGGCACTGAAGCTTTCTTT.

This clonotype was recorded many times. The J gene is TRBJ2-1, the V gene TRBV5-1; TRBD1 matches 11 bases. The CDR3 length is 16 residues. The junction had 7 bases not matched to a gene; V was cut back by 4 bases and J by 4 bases. Germline values: CDR1 SGHRS, CDR2 YFSETQ. The CDR3, as DNA: TGCGCCAGCAGCGCTGGACAGGGGGCTCGGTACAATGAGCAGTTCTTC. It is translated as CASSAGQGARYNEQFF.

In its sample, this clonotype was seen many times. The rearrangement uses TRBV5-1 and TRBJ1-1; D gene unclear. Per germline, CDR1 SGHRS and CDR2 YFSETQ. Trimming left V 2 bases short and J 2 bases short, with 10 bases between. The length of the CDR3 is 14 residues. The CDR3 DNA reads as TGCGCCAGCAGCTTCTCCCTGGGAAACACTGAAGCTTTCTTT. Amino acid sequence: CASSFSLGNTEAFF.

This clonotype was detected many times. The J gene is TRBJ2-2, the V gene TRBV9; perhaps TRBD1 as D (6 bases). The CDR3 runs to 16 residues. The V and J ends lost 0 bases and 4 bases respectively, with 13 bases between them. Germline CDR1 SGDLS, CDR2 YYNGEE. CDR3 loop: CASSVGGGHLTGELFF. For the CDR3, the DNA is TGTGCCAGCAGCGTAGGAGGGGGACACCTCACCGGGGAGCTGTTTTTT. Looking up the rest from reference TRBV9 and TRBJ2-2 gives the full variable domain: DSGVTQTPKHLITATGQRVTLRCSPRSGDLSVYWYQQSLDQGLQFLIQYYNGEERAKGNILERFSAQQFPDLHSELNLSSLELGDSALYFCASSVGGGHLTGELFFGEGSRLTVL.

There are many counts of this clonotype. The gene calls are TRBV7-3 and TRBJ2-6; D is possibly TRBD2 (6 bases). Germline V lookup: CDR1 SGHTA, CDR2 FQGTGA. Trimming removed 5 bases at V and 0 bases at J, with 17 bases between. The CDR3 is made up of 18 amino acids. Here the CDR3 reads CASSPIGTANSGANVLTF. As DNA, the CDR3 is TGTGCCAGCAGCCCGATCGGGACTGCAAACTCTGGGGCCAACGTCCTGACTTTC.

There are many counts of this clonotype. This chain connects TRBV5-1 to TRBJ2-2; 8 nucleotides align to TRBD1. The CDR3 has 15 residues. V shed 4 bases, J shed 1 base, and the junction held 3 bases outside the gene matches. Germline loops: CDR1 SGHRS, CDR2 YFSETQ. CDR3 sequence reads: CASSGGQGNTGELFF. CDR3 DNA: TGCGCCAGCAGCGGAGGACAGGGGAACACCGGGGAGCTGTTTTTT.

This clonotype was seen many times. The chain has TRBV4-1 and TRBJ2-5, with TRBD1 matching over 7 bases. Per the germline V gene, CDR1 is MGHRA and CDR2 is YSYEKL. The CDR3 has 15 amino acids. V lost 1 base to trimming and J lost 5 bases; unmatched junction nucleotides: 7. The CDR3, as DNA: TGCGCCAGCAGCCAAGGACAGGGTGGCTTGGAGACCCAGTACTTC. This gives the protein CASSQGQGGLETQYF.

This clonotype was observed many times. The CDR3 DNA is TGCAGTGCTATAACTAGCGGGGGAGAGACCCAGTACTTC. It yields the protein CSAITSGGETQYF. The rearrangement links TRBV20-1 to TRBJ2-5; 11 bases fit TRBD2. Germline CDR1 reads DFQATT; CDR2 reads SNEGSKA (reference sequence). This CDR3 comprises 13 residues. Germline trimming cut 4 bases from V and 4 bases from J; bases unmatched to any gene: 2.

This clonotype was observed many times. The CDR3 DNA reads TGCAGCGTTCGGAATCCTTCCGGAAACACCATATATTTT. Amino acids: CSVRNPSGNTIYF. The V call is TRBV29-1, the J call TRBJ1-3; D remains ambiguous. Germline loops: CDR1 SQVTM, CDR2 ANQGSEA. V was pared by 5 bases and J by 4 bases, with 12 bases between. This CDR3 has 13 amino acids.

This clonotype was picked up many times. The CDR3: CASSVVVGNTEAFF. The CDR3 DNA sequence: TGTGCCAGCAGCGTAGTAGTGGGGAACACTGAAGCTTTCTTT. The genes are TRBV9 and TRBJ1-1; no reliable D call. The V end lost 0 bases, the J end lost 1 base, and 7 bases lay between the germline ends. The germline V gene has CDR1 SGDLS and CDR2 YYNGEE. The CDR3 loop spans 14 amino acids.

This clonotype was recorded at least ten times. The CDR3 spells CASSGLAGGPDTQYF. CDR3 nucleotide sequence: TGTGCCAGCAGCGGACTAGCGGGGGGGCCAGATACGCAGTATTTT. The rearrangement joins TRBV3-1 to TRBJ2-3; TRBD2 matches 15 bases. Germline CDR1 LGHDT, CDR2 YNNKEL (reference sequence). The CDR3 spans 15 residues. J gave up 4 bases and V 5 bases, and 1 base lay outside the gene matches.

This clonotype showed up many times. The chain joins TRBV5-1 to TRBJ1-2, with 11 bases identical to TRBD1. Losses at the gene ends were 3 bases for V and 5 bases for J; bases not matched to a gene: 9. The CDR3 is 16 residues long. The germline V gene encodes CDR1 SGHRS and CDR2 YFSETQ. Here the CDR3 reads CASSSGQGARRYGYTF. In nucleotides, the CDR3 is TGCGCCAGCAGCTCCGGACAGGGGGCGCGTCGGTATGGCTACACCTTC.

This clonotype was counted at least ten times. The rearrangement uses TRBV5-1 and TRBJ2-7, with 8 bases that match TRBD2. Losses at the gene ends were 1 base for V and 5 bases for J; bases not matched to a gene: 11. The length of the CDR3 is 16 residues. The germline V gene encodes CDR1 SGHRS and CDR2 YFSETQ. CDR3 sequence (DNA): TGCGCCAGCAGCTTGTCTTACGCCGGGGGGGCCCACGAGCAGTACTTC. Translated, it gives CASSLSYAGGAHEQYF.

This clonotype showed up many times. The chain joins TRBV28 to TRBJ2-5; 12 bases map to TRBD2. CDR1 and CDR2 from the germline V gene are MDHEN and SYDVKM. With 4 bases clipped from V and 2 bases from J, the junction kept 2 bases outside the gene matches. This CDR3 comprises 15 residues. This CDR3 reads CASSSLAGGQETQYF. The CDR3 coding sequence is TGTGCCAGCAGTTCCCTAGCGGGGGGGCAAGAGACCCAGTACTTC.